Each of the 6 T cell receptor beta chains below was sequenced from the same sample in a study of blood T cell repertoires in COVID-19 (dated by TCRdb to the early 2020s). The library was built by means of the immunoSEQ multiplex PCR assay. This immuneACCESS table, as held by TCRdb, lists in-frame sequences with V and J called but not all clones. Of the missing ones, under half trace to an unresolved V gene in checked studies; the others have no known cause. In all, the sample holds some 250,000 clones, and around 83% of those were seen once. Roughly 9.6% of the sample rests with the top ten. The sample taken for sequencing was peripheral blood. Receptors originate from a woman of 80 years or more with acute or convalescent COVID-19.

The chain combines TRBV14 with TRBJ2-7; maybe TRBD2 (5 bases). V gave up 3 bases and J gave up 6 bases, with 24 bases separating them. The CDR3 totals 17 residues. Germline values: CDR1 SGHDN, CDR2 FVKESK. The CDR3 region is CASSQGLGRTSTPEQYF. The CDR3 DNA sequence: TGTGCCAGCAGCCAGGGGTTGGGGAGAACCTCCACCCCCGAGCAGTACTTC.

The J gene is TRBJ2-2, the V gene TRBV9; D is unresolved. Germline V CDR1 and CDR2: SGDLS, YYNGEE. CDR3 length: 16 residues. The V gene lost 1 base and the J gene lost 6 bases, with 16 bases spanning the gap. The DNA for the CDR3 is TGTGCCAGCAGCGTACGAACCCGCCCAACGGCCGGGGAGCTGTTTTTT. Translated: CASSVRTRPTAGELFF.

The chain employs TRBV10-3 and TRBJ1-5, with a tentative D call TRBD1 (5 bases). CDR1 is ENHRY and CDR2 is SYGVKD in the germline V gene. Deletions cut 4 bases from V and 5 bases from J, with 9 bases between. The length of the CDR3 is 13 residues. The CDR3: CAISAPGDQPQHF. The CDR3 DNA sequence: TGTGCCATCAGTGCGCCGGGGGATCAGCCCCAGCATTTT.

The chain couples TRBV4-2 to TRBJ2-7; tentative D call: TRBD2 (5 bases). V was trimmed by 4 bases and J by 5 bases, leaving 15 bases between them. The CDR3 loop spans 14 amino acids. CDR1 is LGHNA and CDR2 is YNFKEQ in the germline V gene. The CDR3 reads CASSREGGLNEQYF. In nucleotides, the CDR3 is TGTGCCAGCAGCCGTGAGGGCGGACTCAACGAGCAGTACTTC.

This rearrangement joins TRBV30 to TRBJ1-2; 7 bases match TRBD1. Germline loops: CDR1 GTSNPN, CDR2 SVGIG (reference sequence). There are 14 residues in the CDR3. Germline trimming cut 5 bases from V and 4 bases from J; bases unmatched to any gene: 10. CDR3 coding DNA: TGTGCCTGGGGTCAGGGGGTTAATAGCTATGGCTACACCTTC. Encoded protein: CAWGQGVNSYGYTF.

The rearrangement links TRBV7-9 to TRBJ2-7; 10 nucleotides agree with TRBD1. CDR1 and CDR2 (germline): SEHNR, FQNEAQ (reference sequence). Trimming at V came to 4 bases and at J to 1 base, leaving 10 bases not matched to a gene. The CDR3 contains 17 residues. The CDR3 nucleotides read TGTGCCAGCAGCTGGGACAGGGGACTCCTGGAATCCTACGAGCAGTACTTC. As protein: CASSWDRGLLESYEQYF. Looking up the rest from reference TRBV7-9 and TRBJ2-7 gives the full variable domain: DTGVSQNPRHKITKRGQNVTFRCDPISEHNRLYWYRQTLGQGPEFLTYFQNEAQLEKSRLLSDRFSAERPKGSFSTLEIQRTEQGDSAMYLCASSWDRGLLESYEQYFGPGTRLTVT.